Each of the 25 T cell receptor beta chains below was sequenced from the same sample in a study of cytomegalovirus exposure and HLA in healthy donors (dated by TCRdb to 2015 to 2018). Libraries were built with the immunoSEQ multiplex PCR assay. For the multiplex PCR, a mixture combining 60 forward primers for TCR Vbeta segments and 13 reverse primers for TCR Jbeta segments was used. The clones in this table, taken by TCRdb from immuneACCESS, are in-frame only. Not every clone is retained; where verified, under half of the shortfall comes from an unresolved V gene, and the cause of the rest is unknown. Recorded for this sample are around 220,000 clones; 60% to 80% of them occurred a single time. 1.5% to 2% of the sample is taken by the ten largest. The sample taken for sequencing was PBMCs. Receptors originate from a man younger than 30 in good health and CMV-seronegative.

V gene TRBV29-1 combines with J gene TRBJ2-5, with D perhaps matching TRBD1 (6 bases). The J call is uncertain, as TRBJ2-7 better fits the DNA end. The length of the CDR3 is 13 residues. Per germline, CDR1 SQVTM and CDR2 ANQGSEA. The CDR3 sequence is CSVDQGSGYEQYF. CDR3 coding DNA: TGCAGCGTTGACCAGGGGTCAGGCTACGAGCAGTACTTC.

This chain connects TRBV27 to TRBJ2-3; 7 bases are shared with TRBD2. The CDR3 is made up of 14 amino acids. With V trimmed by 5 bases and J by 0 bases, 2 bases remained unmatched. Germline V CDR1 and CDR2: MNHEY, SMNVEV (reference sequence). In DNA, the CDR3 is TGTGCCAGCAGTCTTAGCGGGAGCACAGATACGCAGTATTTT. The encoded protein is CASSLSGSTDTQYF.

The chain joins TRBV7-9 to TRBJ2-3, with a weak D call TRBD2 (5 bases). V lost 6 bases and J lost 6, with 19 bases in between. The CDR3 sequence is 15 residues long. The germline V gene has CDR1 SEHNR and CDR2 FQNEAQ (reference sequence). CDR3 sequence (DNA): TGTGCCAGCAGGAGGGCTAGTCTAGACCGGGATACGCAGTATTTT. It translates to CASRRASLDRDTQYF.

This clone has a single count. The chain links TRBV4-1 to TRBJ1-6; D ambiguous. V lost 0 bases, J lost 9 bases, and 15 bases lay in between. The length of the CDR3 is 16 residues. From germline, CDR1 is MGHRA and CDR2 YSYEKL. Here the CDR3 DNA reads TGCGCCAGCAGCCAAGATCTTGAGGGTGGTATTTCACCCCTCCACTTT. It specifies CASSQDLEGGISPLHF.

The rearrangement joins TRBV10-3 to TRBJ1-3; the D is unclear. CDR1 and CDR2 (germline): ENHRY, SYGVKD. V was clipped by 5 bases and J by 8 bases, with 10 bases between them. The CDR3 is 12 amino acids. The CDR3 bases are TGTGCCATCAGTCTGACCCAGGACACCATATATTTT. This translates into CAISLTQDTIYF.

The V call is TRBV6-1, the J call TRBJ2-5; 7 positions agree with TRBD1. From germline, CDR1 is MNHNS and CDR2 SASEGT. The CDR3 is 13 residues long. V lost 9 bases, J lost 3 bases, and 7 bases stayed unmatched. This CDR3 is CASEGAVEETQYF. The DNA of the CDR3 is TGTGCCAGTGAGGGGGCGGTGGAAGAGACCCAGTACTTC.

This rearrangement joins TRBV14 to TRBJ2-1, with 8 bases matching TRBD1. The junction had 8 bases not matched to a gene; V was cut back by 0 bases and J by 7 bases. Germline V gene sequence: CDR1 SGHDN, CDR2 FVKESK. The CDR3 runs 16 residues. In DNA form, the CDR3 reads TGTGCCAGCAGCCAAGAATGGTACAGGGGGAGGAATGAGCAGTTCTTC. It encodes CASSQEWYRGRNEQFF.

The chain joins TRBV6-6 to TRBJ2-4; D gene ambiguous. Trimming took 8 bases from V and 0 from J, leaving 14 bases between them. Germline CDR1 MNHNY, CDR2 SVGAGI (reference sequence). CDR3 length: 15 residues. DNA of the CDR3: TGTGCCAGCCGTGTGAAACTTTTAGCCAAAAACATTCAGTACTTC. Protein: CASRVKLLAKNIQYF.

V usage is TRBV7-2 and J usage is TRBJ2-6; D unclear. The V end was cut by 4 bases, the J end by 0 bases, with 7 bases between. The germline V gene encodes CDR1 SGHTA and CDR2 FQGNSA. The CDR3 covers 15 residues. The CDR3: CASSSGSSGANVLTF. The CDR3 region has the DNA TGTGCCAGCAGCTCTGGCTCCTCTGGGGCCAACGTCCTGACTTTC. Based on the CDR3 plus reference TRBV7-2 and TRBJ2-6, the full variable domain is GAGVSQSPSNKVTEKGKDVELRCDPISGHTALYWYRQSLGQGLEFLIYFQGNSAPDKSGLPSDRFSAERTGGSVSTLTIQRTQQEDSAVYLCASSSGSSGANVLTFGAGSRLTVL.

This clone appeared once. The chain couples TRBV6-5 to TRBJ1-6; no firm D call. Per the germline V gene, CDR1 is MNHEY and CDR2 is SVGAGI. The CDR3 runs to 14 residues. The V and J ends lost 7 bases and 7 bases respectively, with 14 bases between them. The CDR3 coding sequence is TGTGCCAGCAATGTCGGACGGGAGAATTCACCCCTCCACTTT. Its protein product is CASNVGRENSPLHF.

This clone appeared once. V is TRBV9 and J is TRBJ2-2; D possibly corresponds to TRBD1 (6 bases). This CDR3 region has 18 residues. V dropped 0 bases and J dropped 6 bases, with 21 bases sitting between them. Germline CDR1 is SGDLS and CDR2 is YYNGEE. CDR3 in amino acids: CASSVEWGSGVAPGELFF. The DNA for the CDR3 is TGTGCCAGCAGCGTAGAATGGGGGTCAGGGGTTGCGCCCGGGGAGCTGTTTTTT.

The V and J genes are TRBV19 and TRBJ2-3; TRBD2 matches 9 bases. CDR3 length equals 13 residues. Germline CDR1 reads LNHDA; CDR2 reads SQIVND (reference sequence). Trimming at V came to 5 bases and at J to 6 bases, leaving 3 bases not matched to a gene. The CDR3 nucleotides are TGTGCCAGTAGTCTTGGACTAGCGGATACGCAGTATTTT. Protein sequence: CASSLGLADTQYF. Based on the CDR3 plus reference TRBV19 and TRBJ2-3, the full variable domain is DGGITQSPKYLFRKEGQNVTLSCEQNLNHDAMYWYRQDPGQGLRLIYYSQIVNDFQKGDIAEGYSVSREKKESFPLTVTSAQKNPTAFYLCASSLGLADTQYFGPGTRLTVL.

The V gene is TRBV7-2, the J gene TRBJ2-2; D not certain. The CDR3 length is 13 residues. Germline V gene data show CDR1 as SGHTA and CDR2 as FQGNSA. Trimming removed 1 base at V and 7 bases at J, with 7 bases between. CDR3 DNA sequence: TGTGCCAGCAGCTTAGAGGCAGGCGGGGAGCTGTTTTTT. Translating it yields CASSLEAGGELFF. The full variable domain, rest sourced from reference TRBV7-2 and TRBJ2-2, is GAGVSQSPSNKVTEKGKDVELRCDPISGHTALYWYRQSLGQGLEFLIYFQGNSAPDKSGLPSDRFSAERTGGSVSTLTIQRTQQEDSAVYLCASSLEAGGELFFGEGSRLTVL.

The gene calls are TRBV5-1 and TRBJ2-2, with 9 bases that match TRBD2. The CDR3 covers 16 residues. V trimming: 0 bases; J trimming: 2 bases; junction bases outside the gene matches: 2. CDR1 and CDR2 from the germline V gene are SGHRS and YFSETQ. In nucleotides, the CDR3 is TGCGCCAGCAGCTTGGGAGCGGGGGGCAACACCGGGGAGCTGTTTTTT. Its protein product is CASSLGAGGNTGELFF.

The V and J genes are TRBV18 and TRBJ2-1; TRBD2 matches at 10 bases. The length of the CDR3 is 20 residues. In germline, CDR1 is KGHSH, CDR2 LQKENI. V dropped 1 base and J dropped 0; count of bases not matched to a gene: 12. The CDR3 loop reads CASSPRGSSGGVSSYNEQFF. CDR3 DNA: TGTGCCAGCTCACCACGGGGATCGAGCGGGGGGGTTAGCTCCTACAATGAGCAGTTCTTC.

V and J are TRBV7-2 and TRBJ2-7; the match to TRBD1 covers 7 bases. J lost 2 bases, V lost 6 bases, and 7 bases had no gene match. This CDR3 has 14 residues. The germline gives CDR1 SGHTA, CDR2 FQGNSA. The CDR3 spells CASSTGTVTYEQYF. The CDR3, as DNA: TGTGCCAGCAGTACCGGGACAGTCACCTACGAGCAGTACTTC.

J is TRBJ2-2 and V is TRBV7-2; a possible D gene is TRBD2 (6 bases). CDR3 size: 17 residues. Germline V gives CDR1 SGHTA, CDR2 FQGNSA. Deletions cut 5 bases from V and 6 bases from J, with 22 bases between. DNA of the CDR3: TGTGCCAGCAGCCAAATCCGGGACTCACTTAGGTCCGGGGAGCTGTTTTTT. This encodes CASSQIRDSLRSGELFF.

The J gene is TRBJ2-2, the V gene TRBV9; 10 positions match TRBD2. Per the germline V gene, CDR1 is SGDLS and CDR2 is YYNGEE. V lost 1 base, J lost 5 bases, and 8 bases stayed unmatched. This CDR3 has 17 residues. CDR3 sequence reads: CASSVPSGGGWTGELFF. As DNA, the CDR3 is TGTGCCAGCAGCGTACCTAGCGGGGGTGGTTGGACCGGGGAGCTGTTTTTT.

The rearrangement uses TRBV7-9 and TRBJ1-5; 9 nucleotides agree with TRBD1. The CDR3 runs 14 residues. The ends lost 5 bases at V and 6 bases at J; junction bases unmatched: 5. CDR1 and CDR2 (germline): SEHNR, FQNEAQ (reference sequence). The CDR3 sequence: CASSQTGGGQPQHF. CDR3 bases: TGTGCCAGCAGCCAAACAGGGGGCGGTCAGCCCCAGCATTTT.

The chain joins TRBV6-5 to TRBJ1-2, with D possibly being TRBD1 (5 bases). The V gene's germline CDR1 is MNHEY and CDR2 SVGAGI. CDR3 size: 15 residues. V lost 0 bases and J lost 8, with 16 bases in between. This chain's CDR3 is CASSYSSRDWAGYTF. The DNA for the CDR3 is TGTGCCAGCAGTTACTCGTCCCGGGACTGGGCAGGCTACACCTTC.

The chain joins TRBV27 to TRBJ2-5; 7 bases agree with TRBD2. The CDR3 covers 15 residues. J gave up 8 bases and V 5 bases, and 14 bases lay outside the gene matches. Germline CDR1 is MNHEY and CDR2 is SMNVEV (reference sequence). CDR3 amino acids: CASSPPSGERGTQYF. In DNA, the CDR3 is TGTGCCAGCAGTCCCCCTAGCGGCGAGCGAGGTACCCAGTACTTC.

The rearrangement joins TRBV7-9 to TRBJ1-2; D is perhaps TRBD1 (5 bases). CDR1 and CDR2 from the germline V gene are SEHNR and FQNEAQ (reference sequence). Trimming pared 3 bases from V and 4 bases from J, leaving 9 bases between. This CDR3 is built from 13 residues. This CDR3 reads CASSLGRAYGYTF. In DNA, the CDR3 is TGTGCCAGCAGCTTGGGCAGGGCCTATGGCTACACCTTC.

In DNA form, the CDR3 reads TGTGCCACCAGCCCCCAGGACACCACTAATGAAAAACTGTTTTTT. Its protein product is CATSPQDTTNEKLFF. The chain joins TRBV15 to TRBJ1-4; possibly TRBD1 for D (5 bases). Trimming stripped 5 bases from V and 2 bases from J, with 12 bases between. Per germline, CDR1 LNHNV and CDR2 YYDKDF (reference sequence). The length of the CDR3 is 15 residues.

The rearrangement joins TRBV4-1 to TRBJ2-6; D is possibly TRBD1 (5 bases). CDR3 length: 16 amino acids. Germline assignment: CDR1 MGHRA and CDR2 YSYEKL. The V end lost 0 bases, the J end lost 0 bases, and 6 bases lay between the germline ends. Here the CDR3 reads CASSQEQDSGANVLTF. The CDR3 DNA is TGCGCCAGCAGCCAAGAACAGGACTCTGGGGCCAACGTCCTGACTTTC.

The genes are TRBV11-3 and TRBJ1-2, with a possible D match to TRBD1 (5 bases). The germline CDR1 and CDR2 sequences are SGHNT and YENEEA. V lost 2 bases, J lost 4 bases, and 8 bases lay in between. The CDR3 has 13 residues. CDR3 region: CASSLSGIYGYTF. CDR3 sequence (DNA): TGTGCCAGCAGCTTATCAGGGATCTATGGCTACACCTTC.